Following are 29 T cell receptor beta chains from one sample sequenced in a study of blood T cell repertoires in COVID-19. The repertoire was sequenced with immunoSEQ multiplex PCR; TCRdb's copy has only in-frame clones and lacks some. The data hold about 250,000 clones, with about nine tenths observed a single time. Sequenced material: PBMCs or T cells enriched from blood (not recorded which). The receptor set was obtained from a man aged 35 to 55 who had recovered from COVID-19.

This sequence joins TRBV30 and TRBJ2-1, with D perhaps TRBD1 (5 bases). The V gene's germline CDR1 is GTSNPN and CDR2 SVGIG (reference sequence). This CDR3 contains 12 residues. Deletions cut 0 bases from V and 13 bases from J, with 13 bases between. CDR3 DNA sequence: TGTGCCTGGAGTGTGAATCAGGGCGGACAGTTCTTC. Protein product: CAWSVNQGGQFF.

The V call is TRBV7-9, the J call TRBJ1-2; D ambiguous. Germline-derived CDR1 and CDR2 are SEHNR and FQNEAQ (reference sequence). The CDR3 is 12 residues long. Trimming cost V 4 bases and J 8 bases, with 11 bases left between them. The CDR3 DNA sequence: TGTGCCAGCAGCTCCTTATCTCAGGGCTACACCTTC. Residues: CASSSLSQGYTF.

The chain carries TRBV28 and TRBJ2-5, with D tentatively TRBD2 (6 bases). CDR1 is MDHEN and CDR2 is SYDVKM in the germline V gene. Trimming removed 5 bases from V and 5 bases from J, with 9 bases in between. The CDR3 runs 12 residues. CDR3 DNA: TGTGCCAGCAGTCCGCGGGGTGAGACCCAGTACTTC. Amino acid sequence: CASSPRGETQYF.

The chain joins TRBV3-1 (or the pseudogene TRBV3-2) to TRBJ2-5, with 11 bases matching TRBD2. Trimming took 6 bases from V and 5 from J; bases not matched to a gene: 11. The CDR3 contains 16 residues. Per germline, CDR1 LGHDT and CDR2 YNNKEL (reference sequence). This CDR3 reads CASSKSLAGGLETQYF. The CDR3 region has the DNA TGTGCCAGCAGTAAGAGTCTAGCGGGGGGCTTGGAGACCCAGTACTTC.

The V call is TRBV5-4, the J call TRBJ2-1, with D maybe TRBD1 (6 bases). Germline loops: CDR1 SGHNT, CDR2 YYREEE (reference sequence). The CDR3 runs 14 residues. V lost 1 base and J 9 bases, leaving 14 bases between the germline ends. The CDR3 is CASSLRQARREQFF. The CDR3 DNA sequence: TGTGCCAGCAGCTTGAGACAGGCCCGGCGTGAGCAGTTCTTC.

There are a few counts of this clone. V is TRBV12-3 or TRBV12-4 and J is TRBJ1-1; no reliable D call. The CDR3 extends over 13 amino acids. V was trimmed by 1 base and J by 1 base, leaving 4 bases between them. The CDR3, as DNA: TGTGCCAGCAGTTTAGACGGGAACACTGAAGCTTTCTTT. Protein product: CASSLDGNTEAFF.

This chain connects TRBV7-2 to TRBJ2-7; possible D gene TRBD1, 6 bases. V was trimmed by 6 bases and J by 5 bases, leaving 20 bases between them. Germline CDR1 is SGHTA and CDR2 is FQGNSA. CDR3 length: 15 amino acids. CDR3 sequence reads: CASSAVWDTQNEQYF. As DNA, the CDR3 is TGTGCCAGCAGTGCCGTCTGGGACACCCAGAACGAGCAGTACTTC. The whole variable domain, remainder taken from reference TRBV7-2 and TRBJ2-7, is GAGVSQSPSNKVTEKGKDVELRCDPISGHTALYWYRQSLGQGLEFLIYFQGNSAPDKSGLPSDRFSAERTGGSVSTLTIQRTQQEDSAVYLCASSAVWDTQNEQYFGPGTRLTVT.

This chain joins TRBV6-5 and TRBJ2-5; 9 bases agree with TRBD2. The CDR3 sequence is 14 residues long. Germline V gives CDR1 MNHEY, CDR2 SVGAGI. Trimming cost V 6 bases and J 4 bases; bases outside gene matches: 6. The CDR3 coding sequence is TGTGCCAGCAGGACCCCTAGCGGGGTAGAGACCCAGTACTTC. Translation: CASRTPSGVETQYF.

CDR3 DNA sequence: TGTGCCAGTTCAGGGGAGAACACTGAAGCTTTCTTT. Translated: CASSGENTEAFF. The gene calls are TRBV28 and TRBJ1-1; maybe TRBD1 (6 bases). V lost 9 bases and J lost 1, with 9 bases in between. Germline V gene data show CDR1 as MDHEN and CDR2 as SYDVKM. This CDR3 comprises 12 residues.

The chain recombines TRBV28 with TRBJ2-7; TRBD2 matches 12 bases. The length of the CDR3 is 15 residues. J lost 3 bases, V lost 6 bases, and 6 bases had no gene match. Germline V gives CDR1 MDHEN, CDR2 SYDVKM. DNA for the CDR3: TGTGCCAGCAGGAAGGGACTAGCGGGTGGCTACGAGCAGTACTTC. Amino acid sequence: CASRKGLAGGYEQYF. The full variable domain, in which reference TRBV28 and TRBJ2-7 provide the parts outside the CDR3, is DVKVTQSSRYLVKRTGEKVFLECVQDMDHENMFWYRQDPGLGLRLIYFSYDVKMKEKGDIPEGYSVSREKKERFSLILESASTNQTSMYLCASRKGLAGGYEQYFGPGTRLTVT.

CDR3 residues: CASNPQWGVGGATGGQTQYF. The CDR3 coding sequence is TGTGCCAGCAACCCTCAGTGGGGGGTTGGAGGTGCGACGGGTGGTCAGACCCAGTACTTC. V gene TRBV28 combines with J gene TRBJ2-5, with D perhaps matching TRBD2 (6 bases). The CDR3 is 20 amino acids. Deletions cut 7 bases from V and 6 bases from J, with 36 bases between. Per germline, CDR1 MDHEN and CDR2 SYDVKM.

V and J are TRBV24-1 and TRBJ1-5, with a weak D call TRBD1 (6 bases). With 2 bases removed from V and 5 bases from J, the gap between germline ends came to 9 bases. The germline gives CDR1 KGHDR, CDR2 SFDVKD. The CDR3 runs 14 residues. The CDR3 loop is CATSDWTEHQPQHF. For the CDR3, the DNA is TGTGCCACCAGTGATTGGACAGAGCATCAGCCCCAGCATTTT.

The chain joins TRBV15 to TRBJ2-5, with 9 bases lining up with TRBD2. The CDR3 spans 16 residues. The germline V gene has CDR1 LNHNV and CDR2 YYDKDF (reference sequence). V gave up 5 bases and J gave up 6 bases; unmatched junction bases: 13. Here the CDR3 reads CATSPRERAGGQTQYF. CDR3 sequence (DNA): TGTGCCACCAGCCCCCGAGAAAGAGCGGGGGGTCAGACCCAGTACTTC.

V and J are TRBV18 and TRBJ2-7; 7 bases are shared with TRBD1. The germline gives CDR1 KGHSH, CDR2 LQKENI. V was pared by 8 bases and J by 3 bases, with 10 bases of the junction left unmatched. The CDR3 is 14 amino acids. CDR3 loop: CASQRGTGDYEQYF. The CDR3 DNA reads TGTGCCAGCCAGAGGGGTACAGGGGACTACGAGCAGTACTTC.

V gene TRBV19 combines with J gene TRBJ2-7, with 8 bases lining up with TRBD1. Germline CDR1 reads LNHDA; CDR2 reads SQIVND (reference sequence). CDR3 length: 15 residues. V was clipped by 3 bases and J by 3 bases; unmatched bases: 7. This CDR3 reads CASSMGTGGDYEQYF. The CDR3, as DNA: TGTGCCAGTAGTATGGGGACAGGAGGGGACTACGAGCAGTACTTC.

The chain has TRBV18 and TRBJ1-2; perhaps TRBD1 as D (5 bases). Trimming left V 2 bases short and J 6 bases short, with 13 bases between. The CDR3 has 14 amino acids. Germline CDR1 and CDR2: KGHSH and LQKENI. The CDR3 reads CASSPVGRVDGYTF. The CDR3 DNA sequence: TGTGCCAGCTCACCAGTGGGCAGGGTTGATGGCTACACCTTC.

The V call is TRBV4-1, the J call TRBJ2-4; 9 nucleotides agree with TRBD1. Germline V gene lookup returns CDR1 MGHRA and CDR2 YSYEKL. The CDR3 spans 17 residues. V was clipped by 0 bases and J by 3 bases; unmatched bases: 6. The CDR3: CASSQDGRQGDKNIQYF. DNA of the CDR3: TGCGCCAGCAGCCAAGATGGCCGACAGGGGGACAAAAACATTCAGTACTTC.

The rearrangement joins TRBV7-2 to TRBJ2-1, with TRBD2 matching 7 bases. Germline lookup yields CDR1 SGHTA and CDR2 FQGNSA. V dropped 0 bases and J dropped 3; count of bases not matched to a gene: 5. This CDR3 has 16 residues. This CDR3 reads CASSLAARTSYNEQFF. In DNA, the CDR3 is TGTGCCAGCAGCTTAGCGGCCAGGACTAGCTACAATGAGCAGTTCTTC.

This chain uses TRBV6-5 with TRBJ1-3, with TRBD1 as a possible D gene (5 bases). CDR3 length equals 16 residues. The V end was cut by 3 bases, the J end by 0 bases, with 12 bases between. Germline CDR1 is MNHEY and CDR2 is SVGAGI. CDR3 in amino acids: CASSYSGDHSGNTIYF. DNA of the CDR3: TGTGCCAGCAGTTATTCGGGGGACCACTCTGGAAACACCATATATTTT.

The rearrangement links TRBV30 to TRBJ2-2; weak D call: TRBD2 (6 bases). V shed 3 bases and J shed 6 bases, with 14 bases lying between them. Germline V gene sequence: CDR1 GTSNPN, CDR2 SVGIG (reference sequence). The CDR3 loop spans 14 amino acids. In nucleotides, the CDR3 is TGTGCCTGGAGCCAAACTAGCTTCGCCGGGGAGCTGTTTTTT. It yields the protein CAWSQTSFAGELFF. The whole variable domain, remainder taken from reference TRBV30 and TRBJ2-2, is SQTIHQWPATLVQPVGSPLSLECTVEGTSNPNLYWYRQAAGRGLQLLFYSVGIGQISSEVPQNLSASRPQDRQFILSSKKLLLSDSGFYLCAWSQTSFAGELFFGEGSRLTVL.

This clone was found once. The CDR3 nucleotides are TGCGCCAGCAGCCAAGGGAGACTTTACGCCTATGGCTACACCTTC. Its protein product is CASSQGRLYAYGYTF. The chain combines TRBV4-1 with TRBJ1-2; D is unresolved. Germline lookup yields CDR1 MGHRA and CDR2 YSYEKL. V was pared by 1 base and J by 4 bases, with 13 bases between. The CDR3 runs to 15 residues.

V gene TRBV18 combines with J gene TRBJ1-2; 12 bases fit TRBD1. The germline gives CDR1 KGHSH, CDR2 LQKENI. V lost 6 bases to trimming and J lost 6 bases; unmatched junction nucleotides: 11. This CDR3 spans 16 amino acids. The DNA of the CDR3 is TGTGCCAGCTCCCCGGGACAGGGGGCTTGGAACGATGGCTACACCTTC. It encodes CASSPGQGAWNDGYTF.

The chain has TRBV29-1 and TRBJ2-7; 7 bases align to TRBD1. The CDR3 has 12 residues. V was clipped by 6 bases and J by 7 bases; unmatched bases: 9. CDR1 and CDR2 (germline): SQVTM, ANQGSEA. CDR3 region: CSVPRGRGEQYF. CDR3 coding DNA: TGCAGCGTCCCTAGGGGGCGCGGGGAGCAGTACTTC.

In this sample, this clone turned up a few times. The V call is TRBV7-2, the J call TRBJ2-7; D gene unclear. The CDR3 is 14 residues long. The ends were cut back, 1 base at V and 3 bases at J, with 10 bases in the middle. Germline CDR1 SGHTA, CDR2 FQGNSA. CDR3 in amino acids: CASSLVLQIYEQYF. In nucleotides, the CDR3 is TGTGCCAGCAGCTTAGTTCTCCAGATCTACGAGCAGTACTTC.

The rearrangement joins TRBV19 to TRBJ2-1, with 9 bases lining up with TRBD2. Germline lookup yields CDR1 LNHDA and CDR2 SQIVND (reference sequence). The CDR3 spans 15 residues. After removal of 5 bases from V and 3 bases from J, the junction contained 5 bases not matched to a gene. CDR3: CASSVSGSLYNEQFF. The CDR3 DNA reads TGTGCCAGTAGTGTTAGCGGGAGCCTCTACAATGAGCAGTTCTTC.

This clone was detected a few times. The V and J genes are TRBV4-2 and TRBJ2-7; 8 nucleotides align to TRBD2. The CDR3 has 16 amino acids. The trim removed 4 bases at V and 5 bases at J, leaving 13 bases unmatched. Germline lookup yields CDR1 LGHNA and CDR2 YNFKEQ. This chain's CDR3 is CASSRVSTSVDHEQYF. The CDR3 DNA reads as TGTGCCAGCAGCCGCGTTTCGACTAGCGTAGACCACGAGCAGTACTTC.

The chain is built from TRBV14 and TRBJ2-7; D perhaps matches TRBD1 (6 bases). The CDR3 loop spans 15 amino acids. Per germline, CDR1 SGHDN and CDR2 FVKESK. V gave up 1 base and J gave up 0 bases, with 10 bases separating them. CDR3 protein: CASSQVGGPSYEQYF. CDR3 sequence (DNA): TGTGCCAGCAGCCAAGTAGGGGGACCCTCCTACGAGCAGTACTTC.

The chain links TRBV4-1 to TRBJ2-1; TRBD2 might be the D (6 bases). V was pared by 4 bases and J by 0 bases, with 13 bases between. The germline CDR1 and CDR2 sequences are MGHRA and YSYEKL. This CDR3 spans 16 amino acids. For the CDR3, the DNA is TGCGCCAGCAGCCCAATAGCGGATAGCTCCTACAATGAGCAGTTCTTC. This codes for CASSPIADSSYNEQFF.

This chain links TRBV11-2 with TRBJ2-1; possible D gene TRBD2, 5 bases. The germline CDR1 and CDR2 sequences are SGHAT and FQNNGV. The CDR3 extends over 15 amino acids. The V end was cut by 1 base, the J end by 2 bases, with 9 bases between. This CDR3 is CASSLAVGAYNEQFF. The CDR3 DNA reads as TGTGCCAGCAGCTTAGCCGTCGGGGCCTACAATGAGCAGTTCTTC.